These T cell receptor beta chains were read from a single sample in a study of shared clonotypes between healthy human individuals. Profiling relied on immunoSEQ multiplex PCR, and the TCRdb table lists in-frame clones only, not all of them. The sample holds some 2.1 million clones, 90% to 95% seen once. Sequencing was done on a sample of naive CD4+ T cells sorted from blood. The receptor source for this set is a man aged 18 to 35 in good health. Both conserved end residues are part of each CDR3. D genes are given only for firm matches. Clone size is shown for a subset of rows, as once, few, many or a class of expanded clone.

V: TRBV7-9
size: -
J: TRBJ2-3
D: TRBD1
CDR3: CASSTGQGITDTQYF
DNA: TGTGCCAGCAGCACCGGACAGGGTATAACAGATACGCAGTATTTT

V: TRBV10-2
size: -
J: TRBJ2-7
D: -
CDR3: CATGGARDNEQYF
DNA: TGCGCCACAGGAGGGGCCCGAGATAATGAGCAGTACTTC

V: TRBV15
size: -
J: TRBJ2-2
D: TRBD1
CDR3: CATSPLGTGSTGELFF
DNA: TGTGCCACCAGCCCCCTAGGGACAGGGTCGACCGGGGAGCTGTTTTTT

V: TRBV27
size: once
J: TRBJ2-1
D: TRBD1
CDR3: CASSSRDSNNEQFF
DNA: TGTGCCAGCAGTTCCCGGGACAGCAACAATGAGCAGTTCTTC

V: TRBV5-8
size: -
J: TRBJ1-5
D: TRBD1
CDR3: CASSLQWTGNQPQHF
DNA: TGTGCCAGCAGTTTGCAATGGACAGGGAATCAGCCCCAGCATTTT

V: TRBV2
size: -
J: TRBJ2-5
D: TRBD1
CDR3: CASSESLARGQWETQYF
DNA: TGTGCCAGCAGTGAAAGCCTAGCCAGGGGGCAGTGGGAGACCCAGTACTTC

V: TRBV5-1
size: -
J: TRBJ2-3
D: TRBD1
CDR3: CASSSQGRTDTQYF
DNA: TGCGCCAGCAGCTCACAGGGGCGCACAGATACGCAGTATTTT

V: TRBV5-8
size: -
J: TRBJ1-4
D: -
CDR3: CASSHRPWGSDVATNEKLFF
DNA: TGTGCCAGCAGCCACCGTCCCTGGGGGTCCGACGTTGCAACTAATGAAAAACTGTTTTTT

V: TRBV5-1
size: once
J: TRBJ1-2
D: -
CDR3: CASSLDGVRNGYTF
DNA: TGCGCCAGCAGCTTGGATGGGGTAAGAAATGGCTACACCTTC

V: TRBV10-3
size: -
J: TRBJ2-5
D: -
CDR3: CAISESRDLETQYF
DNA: TGTGCCATCAGTGAGTCCAGGGATTTGGAGACCCAGTACTTC

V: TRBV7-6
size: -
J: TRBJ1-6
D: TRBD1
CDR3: CASSLEQGSNSPLHF
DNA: TGTGCCAGCAGCTTAGAACAGGGGTCTAATTCACCCCTCCACTTT

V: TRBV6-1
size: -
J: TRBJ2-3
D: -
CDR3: CASSPTNTDTQYF
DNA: TGTGCCAGCAGTCCAACAAACACAGATACGCAGTATTTT

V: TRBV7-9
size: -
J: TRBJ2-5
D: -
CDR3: CASSLALPGGETQYF
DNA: TGTGCCAGCAGCTTAGCGCTCCCGGGTGGGGAGACCCAGTACTTC

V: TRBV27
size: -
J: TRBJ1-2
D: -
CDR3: CASSFRLPSSGYTF
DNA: TGTGCCAGCAGTTTTAGGCTTCCTAGCTCTGGCTACACCTTC

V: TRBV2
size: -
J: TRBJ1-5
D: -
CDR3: CASSLRGRGGNQPQHF
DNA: TGTGCCAGCAGTCTCAGAGGCAGGGGAGGCAATCAGCCCCAGCATTTT

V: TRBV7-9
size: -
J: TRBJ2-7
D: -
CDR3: CASSLDGQGDEQYF
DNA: TGTGCCAGCAGCTTAGATGGGCAGGGCGACGAGCAGTACTTC

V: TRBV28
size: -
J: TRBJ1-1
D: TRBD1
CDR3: CATDFRGLGTEAFF
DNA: TGTGCCACGGATTTCAGGGGGCTTGGCACTGAAGCTTTCTTT

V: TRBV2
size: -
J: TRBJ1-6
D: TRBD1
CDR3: CASSPQQGVNNSPLHF
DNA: TGTGCCAGCAGTCCACAACAGGGGGTGAATAATTCACCCCTCCACTTT

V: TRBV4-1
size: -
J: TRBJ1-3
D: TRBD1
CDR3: CASSQATGTGGYSGNTIYF
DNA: TGCGCCAGCAGCCAGGCCACCGGGACAGGGGGCTACTCTGGAAACACCATATATTTT

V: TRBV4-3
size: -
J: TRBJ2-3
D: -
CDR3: CASSQDRTGSADTQYF
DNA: TGCGCCAGCAGCCAAGATCGAACGGGTTCCGCAGATACGCAGTATTTT

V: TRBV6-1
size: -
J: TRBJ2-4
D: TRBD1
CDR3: CASSSDRKNIQYF
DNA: TGTGCCAGCAGCTCGGACAGGAAAAACATTCAGTACTTC

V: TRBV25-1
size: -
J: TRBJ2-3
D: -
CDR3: CASSETAPGTQYF
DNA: TGTGCCAGCAGTGAAACGGCTCCCGGTACGCAGTATTTT

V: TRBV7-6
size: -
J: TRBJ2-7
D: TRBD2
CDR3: CASSRDRGDYEQYF
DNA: TGTGCCAGCAGCCGCGACCGGGGGGACTACGAGCAGTACTTC

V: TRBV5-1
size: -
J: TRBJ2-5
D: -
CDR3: CASSLGRQGETQYF
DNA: TGCGCCAGCAGCTTGGGCCGCCAGGGAGAGACCCAGTACTTC

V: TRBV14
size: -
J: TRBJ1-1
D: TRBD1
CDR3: CASSQARGPVFEAFF
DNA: TGCGCCAGCAGCCAAGCGAGGGGGCCGGTTTTCGAAGCTTTCTTT

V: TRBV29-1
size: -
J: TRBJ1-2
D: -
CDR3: CSVDRQEGGYTF
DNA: TGCAGCGTTGATCGACAGGAGGGGGGCTACACCTTC

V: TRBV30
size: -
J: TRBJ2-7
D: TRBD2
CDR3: CAWSVRSGSSEQYF
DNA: TGTGCCTGGAGTGTACGAAGCGGGAGTAGCGAGCAGTACTTC

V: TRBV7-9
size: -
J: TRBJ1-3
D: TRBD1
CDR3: CASSSGQGASGNTIYF
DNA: TGTGCCAGCAGCTCCGGACAGGGGGCTTCTGGAAACACCATATATTTT

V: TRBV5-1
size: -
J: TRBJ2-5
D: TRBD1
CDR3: CASSLPGGGQETQYF
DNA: TGCGCCAGCAGCTTGCCAGGGGGCGGGCAAGAGACCCAGTACTTC

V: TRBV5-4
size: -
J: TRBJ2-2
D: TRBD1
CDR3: CASSWTGADTGELFF
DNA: TGTGCCAGCAGCTGGACAGGGGCCGACACCGGGGAGCTGTTTTTT

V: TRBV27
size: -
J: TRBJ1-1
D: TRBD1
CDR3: CASSQTGGAEAFF
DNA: TGTGCCAGCAGCCAGACAGGGGGCGCTGAAGCTTTCTTT

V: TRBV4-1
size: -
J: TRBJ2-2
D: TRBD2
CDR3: CASSPSAGGVTGELFF
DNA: TGCGCCAGCAGCCCCTCTGCCGGGGGGGTTACCGGGGAGCTGTTTTTT

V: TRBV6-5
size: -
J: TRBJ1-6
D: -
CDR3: CASSYINSPLHF
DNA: TGTGCCAGCAGTTATATTAATTCACCCCTCCACTTT

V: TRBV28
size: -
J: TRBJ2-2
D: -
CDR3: CASRPGTPTGELFF
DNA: TGTGCCAGCAGACCCGGGACACCAACCGGGGAGCTGTTTTTT

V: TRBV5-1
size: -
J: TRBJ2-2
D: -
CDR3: CASSLTSGVNTGELFF
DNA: TGCGCCAGCAGCTTGACCAGCGGAGTTAACACCGGGGAGCTGTTTTTT

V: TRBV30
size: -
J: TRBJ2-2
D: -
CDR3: CAWGAVMPNTGELFF
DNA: TGTGCCTGGGGGGCAGTCATGCCGAACACCGGGGAGCTGTTTTTT

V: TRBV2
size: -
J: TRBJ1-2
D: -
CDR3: CASRDPDGYTF
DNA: TGTGCCAGCAGGGACCCGGATGGCTACACCTTC

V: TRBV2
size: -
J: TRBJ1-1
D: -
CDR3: CASMLGTEAFF
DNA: TGTGCCAGCATGCTGGGTACTGAAGCTTTCTTT

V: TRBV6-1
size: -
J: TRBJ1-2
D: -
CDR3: CASISGTNYGYTF
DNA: TGTGCCAGCATTTCAGGGACTAACTATGGCTACACCTTC

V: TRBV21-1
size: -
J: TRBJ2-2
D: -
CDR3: CASSTWGQPQVDGELFF
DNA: TGTGCCAGCAGCACCTGGGGACAGCCCCAAGTGGACGGGGAGCTGTTTTTT

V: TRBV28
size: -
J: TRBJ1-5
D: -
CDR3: CASSLYRSSNQPQHF
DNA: TGTGCCAGCAGTTTATACAGGAGTAGCAATCAGCCCCAGCATTTT

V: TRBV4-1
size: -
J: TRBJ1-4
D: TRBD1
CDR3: CASSQLPGTGWAPANEKLFF
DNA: TGCGCCAGCAGCCAGCTCCCCGGGACAGGATGGGCTCCGGCTAATGAAAAACTGTTTTTT

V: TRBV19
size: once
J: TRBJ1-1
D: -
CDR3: CASSIADRRTEAFF
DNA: TGTGCCAGTAGTATAGCTGACAGGCGCACTGAAGCTTTCTTT

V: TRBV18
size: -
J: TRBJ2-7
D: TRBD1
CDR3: CASSLTVPGQGAHSPAYEQYF
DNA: TGTGCCAGCTCACTTACAGTTCCGGGACAGGGGGCCCACTCGCCGGCTTACGAGCAGTACTTC

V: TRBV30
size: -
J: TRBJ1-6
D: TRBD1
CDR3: CAWTKRGTADSPLHF
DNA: TGTGCCTGGACCAAACGAGGGACAGCAGATTCACCCCTCCACTTT

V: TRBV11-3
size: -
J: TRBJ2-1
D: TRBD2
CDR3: CASSLGTTSVGYNEQFF
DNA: TGTGCCAGCAGCTTAGGGACGACTAGCGTAGGATACAATGAGCAGTTCTTC

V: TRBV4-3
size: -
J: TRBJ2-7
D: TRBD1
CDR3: CASSQAGTGAYEQYF
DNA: TGCGCCAGCAGCCAAGCCGGGACAGGGGCTTACGAGCAGTACTTC

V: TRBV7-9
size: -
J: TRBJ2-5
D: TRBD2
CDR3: CASSLVVAGLQETQYF
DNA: TGTGCCAGCAGCTTAGTCGTAGCGGGGCTACAAGAGACCCAGTACTTC

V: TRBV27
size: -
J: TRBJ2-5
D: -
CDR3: CASSLRQTQYF
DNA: TGTGCCAGCAGTTTACGACAGACCCAGTACTTC

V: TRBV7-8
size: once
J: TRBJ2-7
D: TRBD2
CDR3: CASTHREGAAYEQYF
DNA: TGTGCCAGCACCCATCGGGAGGGCGCCGCCTACGAGCAGTACTTC

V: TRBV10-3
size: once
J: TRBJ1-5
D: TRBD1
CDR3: CAISPGQGAYQPQHF
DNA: TGTGCCATCAGTCCGGGACAGGGGGCCTATCAGCCCCAGCATTTT

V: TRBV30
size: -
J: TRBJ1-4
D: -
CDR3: CAWSYGPKEKLFF
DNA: TGTGCCTGGAGTTACGGGCCTAAGGAAAAACTGTTTTTT

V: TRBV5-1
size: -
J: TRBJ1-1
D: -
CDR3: CASSLSAVNTEAFF
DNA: TGCGCCAGCAGCTTGTCAGCCGTAAACACTGAAGCTTTCTTT

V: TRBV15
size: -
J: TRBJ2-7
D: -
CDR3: CATSRAPGARNYEQYF
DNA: TGTGCCACCAGCAGAGCTCCGGGGGCGCGGAACTACGAGCAGTACTTC

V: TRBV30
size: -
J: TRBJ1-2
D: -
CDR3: CAWSVKGWDGYTF
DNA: TGTGCCTGGAGTGTAAAGGGGTGGGACGGCTACACCTTC

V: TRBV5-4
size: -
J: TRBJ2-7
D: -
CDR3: CASSAQSRGAREYEQYF
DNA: TGTGCCAGCAGCGCCCAGAGTAGGGGGGCGCGTGAGTACGAGCAGTACTTC

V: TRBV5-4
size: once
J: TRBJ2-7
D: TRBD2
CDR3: CASSGPTSGTSYEQYF
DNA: TGTGCCAGCAGCGGGCCGACTAGCGGGACCTCCTACGAGCAGTACTTC

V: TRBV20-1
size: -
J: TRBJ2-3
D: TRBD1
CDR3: CSARTGTTQYF
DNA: TGCAGTGCTAGGACAGGGACGACGCAGTATTTT

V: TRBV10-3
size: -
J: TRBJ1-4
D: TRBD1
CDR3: CAISGGQGEKLFF
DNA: TGTGCCATCAGTGGGGGACAGGGGGAAAAACTGTTTTTT

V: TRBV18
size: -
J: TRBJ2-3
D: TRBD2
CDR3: CASSPPTSGFTDTQYF
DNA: TGTGCCAGCTCACCCCCGACTAGCGGCTTCACAGATACGCAGTATTTT